The T cell receptor (beta chain) described here comes from a study of T cell responses to AZD1222 COVID-19 vaccine. The V end lost 1 base, the J end lost 0 bases, and 10 bases lay between the germline ends. The CDR3 length is 16 residues. Libraries were prepared by immunoSEQ multiplex PCR; TCRdb keeps only in-frame clonotypes and omits some of them. Of tens of thousands of clones listed, 75% to 90% are singletons. This TCR came from an adult in good health. The sequencing used peripheral blood, collected on day 0 of AZD1222 vaccination. The chain uses TRBV23-1 and TRBJ1-5; D gene unclear. TRBV23-1 is given ORF status, its function remaining uncertain. The CDR3 is CASSQFKGDSNQPQHF. The CDR3 nucleotides are TGCGCCAGCAGTCAATTCAAGGGTGATAGCAATCAGCCCCAGCATTTT.